Listed here are 27 T cell receptor beta chains from one sample, sequenced in a study of molecular identifiers for immune sequencing clone quantification. TCRdb reanalysed the PCR reads using MiXCR and keeps one entry per CDR3 protein. Of over 600,000 distinct CDR3 sequences in the sample, 20% were seen once. The sample taken for sequencing was naive CD8+ T cells from blood, with Jurkat cell RNA spiked in. Regarding subset: FACS-sorted CD8+CD4-CCR7+CD45RA+ naive T cells. These receptors originate from a human donor in good health. Some libraries in this study had Jurkat cell RNA spiked in.

Regarding this clonotype: Since a much larger clone is just one base distant, this may be a read error. CDR3 sequence reads: CASGFLRMSNEKLFF. CDR3 DNA: TGTGCCAGCGGTTTTTTAAGGATGTCTAATGAAAAACTGTTTTTT. This rearrangement joins TRBV28 to TRBJ1-4; D gene uncertain. This CDR3 has 15 residues. Looked up from germline, CDR1 is MDHEN and CDR2 is SYDVKM.

This clonotype showed up many times. The rearrangement uses TRBV30 and TRBJ1-5; D gene ambiguous. CDR3 length: 12 amino acids. V was cut by 2 bases and J by 3 bases, with 5 bases left in between. CDR1 and CDR2 from the germline V gene are GTSNPN and SVGIG (reference sequence). CDR3 in amino acids: CAWSPANQPQHF. The CDR3 DNA sequence: TGTGCCTGGAGTCCCGCCAATCAGCCCCAGCATTTT.

This clonotype was recorded at least ten times. As DNA, the CDR3 is TGTGCCAGCAGCTTAGGTCTCGCAGGGGGAAACTACGAGCAGTACTTC. This codes for CASSLGLAGGNYEQYF. The rearrangement links TRBV7-2 to TRBJ2-7, with 7 bases matching TRBD1. Germline loops: CDR1 SGHTA, CDR2 FQGNSA. The CDR3 sequence is 16 residues long. After removal of 1 base from V and 3 bases from J, the junction contained 9 bases not matched to a gene.

This clonotype has a handful of counts. The rearrangement links TRBV5-6 to TRBJ2-7, with 9 positions matching TRBD1. The ends lost 5 bases at V and 0 bases at J; junction bases unmatched: 3. This CDR3 region has 14 residues. Germline V gene sequence: CDR1 SGHDT, CDR2 YYEEEE. The CDR3 reads CASRRDRDSYEQYF. As DNA, the CDR3 is TGTGCCAGCAGGCGGGACAGGGACTCCTACGAGCAGTACTTC.

In its sample, this clonotype was seen a few times. A read error may be the cause here, since a much bigger clone is one base away. The conserved phenylalanine or tryptophan is not found at the CDR3 terminus, so this likely reflects a read error. J is TRBJ2-7 and V is TRBV14; 9 positions agree with TRBD1. V trimming: 4 bases; J trimming: 2 bases; junction bases outside the gene matches: 12. This CDR3 has 17 residues. Per the germline V gene, CDR1 is SGHDN and CDR2 is FVKESK. The CDR3 region is CASSPLPPGQGTYEQYL. The CDR3 DNA follows: TGTGCCAGCAGCCCCTTACCGCCGGGACAGGGCACCTACGAGCAGTACCTC.

In this sample, this clonotype turned up many times. This chain connects TRBV19 to TRBJ2-2; 8 bases are shared with TRBD1. Germline CDR1 and CDR2: LNHDA and SQIVND (reference sequence). The CDR3 extends over 16 amino acids. The junction had 6 bases not matched to a gene; V was cut back by 3 bases and J by 3 bases. The CDR3 region has the DNA TGTGCCAGTAGTATGTTTACGACAGGGGACACCGGGGAGCTGTTTTTT. This encodes CASSMFTTGDTGELFF.

This clonotype was seen repeatedly, ten times or more. J is TRBJ1-2 and V is TRBV30, with 8 bases matching TRBD1. The CDR3 consists of 15 residues. Germline values: CDR1 GTSNPN, CDR2 SVGIG (reference sequence). V was pared by 4 bases and J by 3 bases, with 10 bases of the junction left unmatched. CDR3 protein: CAWIGRTGNDYGYTF. The CDR3 DNA is TGTGCCTGGATCGGTCGGACAGGGAACGACTATGGCTACACCTTC.

This clonotype showed up many times. The J gene is TRBJ2-7, the V gene TRBV6-1; 10 bases map to TRBD1. The CDR3 is 15 residues long. The germline V gene has CDR1 MNHNS and CDR2 SASEGT. The trim removed 6 bases at V and 1 base at J, leaving 6 bases unmatched. DNA for the CDR3: TGTGCCAGCAGGACGGGACAGGGGCCGTCCTACGAGCAGTACTTC. It translates to CASRTGQGPSYEQYF.

The chain recombines TRBV4-1 with TRBJ2-1; D unclear. V lost 0 bases, J lost 7 bases, and 10 bases lay in between. The germline gives CDR1 MGHRA, CDR2 YSYEKL. This CDR3 is 14 amino acids long. As DNA, the CDR3 is TGCGCCAGCAGCCAAGAACCGAGTAAAAATGAGCAGTTCTTC. Protein: CASSQEPSKNEQFF.

In the case of this clonotype: Given a much more abundant clone one base away, this may be a read error. This chain links TRBV7-9 with TRBJ1-4; 7 positions agree with TRBD1. The CDR3 has 15 amino acids. The junction had 7 bases not matched to a gene; V was cut back by 4 bases and J by 5 bases. Germline V lookup: CDR1 SEHNR, CDR2 FQNEAQ (reference sequence). CDR3 sequence (DNA): TGTGCCAGCAGCTCCTACAGGGGCGCAAATGAAAAACTGTTTTTT. Protein sequence: CASSSYRGANEKLFF.

This chain joins TRBV19 and TRBJ2-3; the D gene is possibly TRBD1 (5 bases). V was clipped by 3 bases and J by 6 bases, with 10 bases between them. The V gene's germline CDR1 is LNHDA and CDR2 SQIVND (reference sequence). The CDR3 sequence is 13 residues long. The CDR3 spells CASSIDGHDTQYF. The CDR3 DNA follows: TGTGCCAGTAGTATTGACGGACACGATACGCAGTATTTT. Full variable domain (rest looked up from reference TRBV19 and TRBJ2-3): DGGITQSPKYLFRKEGQNVTLSCEQNLNHDAMYWYRQDPGQGLRLIYYSQIVNDFQKGDIAEGYSVSREKKESFPLTVTSAQKNPTAFYLCASSIDGHDTQYFGPGTRLTVL.

On this clonotype itself: A read error is likely, as this CDR3 ends without the conserved phenylalanine or tryptophan. The rearrangement uses TRBV6-5 and TRBJ2-3; D may correspond to TRBD1 or TRBD2 (5 bases each). The CDR3 has 16 amino acids. Looked up from germline, CDR1 is MNHEY and CDR2 is SVGAGI. In DNA, the CDR3 is TGTGCCTGCAGTTACACAACGAGGGGCGCCACAGATACGCAGTATCTT. It yields the protein CACSYTTRGATDTQYL.

Points on this clonotype: This may be a read error: a much more frequent sequence differs by one nucleotide. V gene TRBV16 combines with J gene TRBJ1-1, with 8 positions matching TRBD1. The germline gives CDR1 KGHSY, CDR2 FQNENV. The CDR3 totals 12 residues. As DNA, the CDR3 is TGTGCCAGCAGCGAAAAACAGGGGGAAGCTCTCTTT. Translation gives CASSEKQGEALF.

As for this clonotype: A read error is possible here, since a much larger clone lies one base away. The CDR3 sequence is CASSHPHRAQEKLFF. CDR3 nucleotide sequence: TGTGCCAGCAGCCACCCCCATAGGGCACAGGAAAAACTGTTTTTT. The J gene is TRBJ1-4, the V gene TRBV7-9; D gene unclear. This CDR3 is built from 15 residues. V was trimmed by 5 bases and J by 8 bases, leaving 18 bases between them. The germline V gene encodes CDR1 SEHNR and CDR2 FQNEAQ (reference sequence).

This clonotype was counted at least ten times. The CDR3 nucleotides read TGCAGTTATCAGGGAAGCTCCTACGAGCAGTACTTC. Protein product: CSYQGSSYEQYF. The chain carries TRBV20-1 and TRBJ2-7, with D perhaps matching TRBD1 (5 bases). CDR3 length equals 12 residues. CDR1 is DFQATT and CDR2 is SNEGSKA in the germline V gene (reference sequence). V was clipped by 8 bases and J by 0 bases, with 11 bases between them.

This clonotype was counted between two and nine times. A much more abundant neighbour one base away suggests this may be a read error. The chain combines TRBV7-9 with TRBJ1-1; tentatively, D is TRBD1 (6 bases). Germline values: CDR1 SEHNR, CDR2 FQNEAQ (reference sequence). The V and J ends lost 6 bases and 1 base respectively, with 9 bases between them. The CDR3 spans 13 residues. The CDR3 loop reads CASSAGQNTEAFF. The CDR3 DNA reads as TGTGCCAGCAGTGCGGGACAGAACACTGAAGCTTTCTTT.

The chain has TRBV10-3 and TRBJ1-5; a possible D gene is TRBD1 (6 bases). The length of the CDR3 is 12 residues. Between the trimmed V and J ends, which lost 10 bases and 7 bases, there was a span of 14 bases. Germline CDR1 reads ENHRY; CDR2 reads SYGVKD. The CDR3 DNA is TGTGCCACCGCAGGGGAGGGACAGCCCCAGCATTTT. It is translated as CATAGEGQPQHF.

The J gene is TRBJ1-5, the V gene TRBV27; the match to TRBD1 covers 7 bases. Germline V gives CDR1 MNHEY, CDR2 SMNVEV (reference sequence). This CDR3 contains 14 residues. The V segment lost 7 bases and the J segment 6 bases; nucleotides outside the gene matches: 9. The CDR3 DNA reads TGTGCCAGCAAAGGGACAGTGTCTGCTCAGCCCCAGCATTTT. Encoded protein: CASKGTVSAQPQHF.

In this sample, this clonotype turned up many times. This chain links TRBV19 with TRBJ2-2, with unresolved D. V was cut by 9 bases and J by 1 base, with 15 bases left in between. CDR3 length: 15 residues. Germline-derived CDR1 and CDR2 are LNHDA and SQIVND (reference sequence). This chain's CDR3 is CASGRTMQNTGELFF. The CDR3 coding sequence is TGTGCCAGCGGAAGGACCATGCAGAACACCGGGGAGCTGTTTTTT. The entire variable domain, with the rest obtained from reference TRBV19 and TRBJ2-2, is as follows: DGGITQSPKYLFRKEGQNVTLSCEQNLNHDAMYWYRQDPGQGLRLIYYSQIVNDFQKGDIAEGYSVSREKKESFPLTVTSAQKNPTAFYLCASGRTMQNTGELFFGEGSRLTVL.

In its sample, this clonotype was seen many times. This chain connects TRBV20-1 to TRBJ1-5; 10 bases fit TRBD1. There are 13 residues in the CDR3. With 6 bases clipped from V and 1 base from J, the junction kept 0 bases outside the gene matches. The germline CDR1 and CDR2 sequences are DFQATT and SNEGSKA (reference sequence). CDR3: CSADRGSNQPQHF. The CDR3 coding sequence is TGCAGTGCGGACAGGGGGAGCAATCAGCCCCAGCATTTT.

Remarks on this clonotype: A read error is possible here, since a much larger clone lies one base away. The chain joins TRBV28 to TRBJ2-7; D possibly corresponds to TRBD2 (6 bases). Germline V CDR1 and CDR2: MDHEN, SYDVKM. The CDR3 spans 18 residues. Trimming took off 3 bases at V and 0 bases at J, with 21 bases between the two ends. The CDR3 nucleotides read TGTGCCAGCAGTTTTAGCTTGGGGGAGGACGGGGGCTCCTACGAGCAGTACTTC. Translation gives CASSFSLGEDGGSYEQYF.

This clonotype was seen many times. The chain carries TRBV19 and TRBJ1-5, with no clear D. This CDR3 has 13 amino acids. Germline CDR1 and CDR2: LNHDA and SQIVND (reference sequence). Trimming took off 8 bases at V and 7 bases at J, with 15 bases between the two ends. The CDR3 DNA follows: TGTGCCAGTCGAGGCGGGTCATTACAGCCCCAGCATTTT. It encodes CASRGGSLQPQHF.

In this sample, this clonotype turned up many times. The V call is TRBV29-1, the J call TRBJ2-7; D is perhaps TRBD1 or TRBD2 (6 bases each). The CDR3 is 15 amino acids. Trimming took 1 base from V and 3 from J, leaving 16 bases between them. In germline, CDR1 is SQVTM, CDR2 ANQGSEA. The DNA for the CDR3 is TGCAGCGTTGAAGGGGGGGCAGCCAATATCTACGAGCAGTACTTC. It encodes CSVEGGAANIYEQYF.

In regard to this clonotype: A much bigger clone sits one base away, suggesting this may be a read error. The chain uses TRBV13 and TRBJ2-6; TRBD1 is a possible D gene (5 bases). Germline loops: CDR1 PRHDT, CDR2 FYEKMQ (reference sequence). The CDR3 runs to 18 residues. DNA for the CDR3: TGTGCCAGCAGCTTAGGGTCACCTAGTCAAGCTGGGGCCAACGTCCTGATTTTC. This translates into CASSLGSPSQAGANVLIF.

The table lists this clonotype with many counts. The chain is built from TRBV19 and TRBJ2-3; 11 bases map to TRBD2. Germline V gene data show CDR1 as LNHDA and CDR2 as SQIVND (reference sequence). Trimming cost V 3 bases and J 5 bases; bases outside gene matches: 4. CDR3 length: 15 amino acids. CDR3 in amino acids: CASSIVAGGLDTQYF. The CDR3, as DNA: TGTGCCAGTAGTATCGTAGCGGGAGGGCTAGATACGCAGTATTTT.

This clonotype was counted at least ten times. The CDR3 sequence: CASSSLMTRGTQYF. The CDR3, as DNA: TGTGCCAGCAGTTCCCTCATGACTAGAGGAACGCAGTATTTT. This chain joins TRBV27 and TRBJ2-3; TRBD2 might be the D (6 bases). Per germline, CDR1 MNHEY and CDR2 SMNVEV (reference sequence). Trimming left V 4 bases short and J 9 bases short, with 17 bases between. The CDR3 is 14 residues long.

The J gene is TRBJ2-7, the V gene TRBV4-3, with D uncertain. Germline V lookup: CDR1 LGHNA, CDR2 YSLEER. The ends were cut back, 1 base at V and 0 bases at J, with 13 bases in the middle. The CDR3 extends over 16 amino acids. The CDR3 DNA reads TGCGCCAGCAGCCAAGGATCAAGTAATCACTCCTACGAGCAGTACTTC. Its protein is CASSQGSSNHSYEQYF.